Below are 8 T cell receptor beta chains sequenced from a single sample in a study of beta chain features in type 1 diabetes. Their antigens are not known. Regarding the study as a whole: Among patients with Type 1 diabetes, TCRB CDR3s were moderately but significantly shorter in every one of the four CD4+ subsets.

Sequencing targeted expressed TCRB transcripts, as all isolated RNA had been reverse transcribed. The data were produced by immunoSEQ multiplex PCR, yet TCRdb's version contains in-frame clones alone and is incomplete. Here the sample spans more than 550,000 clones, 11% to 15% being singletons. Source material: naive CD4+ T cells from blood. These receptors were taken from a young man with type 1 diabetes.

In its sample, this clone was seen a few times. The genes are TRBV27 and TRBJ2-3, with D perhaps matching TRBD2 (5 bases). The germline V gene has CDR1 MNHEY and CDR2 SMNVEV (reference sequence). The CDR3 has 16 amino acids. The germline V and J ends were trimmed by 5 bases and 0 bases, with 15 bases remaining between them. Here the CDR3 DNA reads TGTGCCAGCAGTCCGCAGGACTCGATAAGCACAGATACGCAGTATTTT. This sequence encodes CASSPQDSISTDTQYF.

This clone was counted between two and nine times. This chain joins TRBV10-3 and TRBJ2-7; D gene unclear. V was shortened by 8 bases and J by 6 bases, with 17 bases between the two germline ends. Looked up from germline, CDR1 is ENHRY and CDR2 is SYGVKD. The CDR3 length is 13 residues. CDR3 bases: TGTGCCATCCAGGACCCACGGGTGGGCGAGCAGTACTTC. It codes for CAIQDPRVGEQYF.

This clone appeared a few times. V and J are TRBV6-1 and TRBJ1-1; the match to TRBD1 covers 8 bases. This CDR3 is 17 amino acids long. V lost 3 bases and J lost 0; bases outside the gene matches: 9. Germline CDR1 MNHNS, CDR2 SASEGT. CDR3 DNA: TGTGCCAGCAGTGAGTTTGGTCAGGGGGCTCTGAACACTGAAGCTTTCTTT. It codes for CASSEFGQGALNTEAFF.

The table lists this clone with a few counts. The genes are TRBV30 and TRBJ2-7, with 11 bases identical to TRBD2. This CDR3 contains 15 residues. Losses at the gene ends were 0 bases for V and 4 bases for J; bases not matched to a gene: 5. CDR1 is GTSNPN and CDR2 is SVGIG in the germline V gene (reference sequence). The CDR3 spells CAWSVGLAVVYEQYF. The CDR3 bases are TGTGCCTGGAGTGTGGGACTAGCGGTTGTGTACGAGCAGTACTTC. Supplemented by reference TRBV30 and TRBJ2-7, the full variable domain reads SQTIHQWPATLVQPVGSPLSLECTVEGTSNPNLYWYRQAAGRGLQLLFYSVGIGQISSEVPQNLSASRPQDRQFILSSKKLLLSDSGFYLCAWSVGLAVVYEQYFGPGTRLTVT.

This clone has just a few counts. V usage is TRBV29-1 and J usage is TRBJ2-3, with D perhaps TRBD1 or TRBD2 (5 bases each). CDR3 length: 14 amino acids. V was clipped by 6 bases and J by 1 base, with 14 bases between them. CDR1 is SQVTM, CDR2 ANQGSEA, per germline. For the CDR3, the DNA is TGCAGCGTCGAGGGGATAGCAGGCACAGATACGCAGTATTTT. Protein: CSVEGIAGTDTQYF.

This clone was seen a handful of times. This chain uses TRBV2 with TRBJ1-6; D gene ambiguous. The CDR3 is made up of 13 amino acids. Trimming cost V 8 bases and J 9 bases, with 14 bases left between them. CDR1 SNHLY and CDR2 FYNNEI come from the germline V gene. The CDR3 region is CASPGEAGSPLHF. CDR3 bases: TGTGCCAGCCCCGGAGAAGCGGGTTCACCCCTCCACTTT. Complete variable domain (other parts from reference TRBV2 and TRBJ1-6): EPEVTQTPSHQVTQMGQEVILRCVPISNHLYFYWYRQILGQKVEFLVSFYNNEISEKSEIFDDQFSVERPDGSNFTLKIRSTKLEDSAMYFCASPGEAGSPLHFGNGTRLTVT.

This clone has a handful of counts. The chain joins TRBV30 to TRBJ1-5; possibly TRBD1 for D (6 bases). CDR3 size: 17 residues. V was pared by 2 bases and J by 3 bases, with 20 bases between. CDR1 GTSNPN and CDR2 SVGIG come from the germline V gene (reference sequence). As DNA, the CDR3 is TGTGCCTGGAGTCGGGGACGGGGGCCCCGGGCCAATCAGCCCCAGCATTTT. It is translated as CAWSRGRGPRANQPQHF.

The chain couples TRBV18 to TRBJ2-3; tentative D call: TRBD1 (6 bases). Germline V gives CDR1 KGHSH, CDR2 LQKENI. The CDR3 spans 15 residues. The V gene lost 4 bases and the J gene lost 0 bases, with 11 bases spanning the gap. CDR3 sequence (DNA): TGTGCCAGCTCACGATCGGGACAAAGCACAGATACGCAGTATTTT. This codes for CASSRSGQSTDTQYF.